This is a list of T cell receptor beta chains from one sample in a study of T cells in Graves' hyperthyroidism and ophthalmopathy. TCRdb reanalysed the multiplex PCR reads using MiXCR and keeps one entry per CDR3 protein. The sample yields about 640,000 distinct CDR3 sequences, roughly 15% seen once. The specimen was blood. These receptors all stem from a woman between 45 and 60 years old with Graves' ophthalmopathy. The conserved cysteine and the conserved F or W are not part of the CDR3 here. D genes are given only for firm matches.

TRBD1 | TRBV7-2 | 10 | ASSPRGPEQY
TRBD2 | TRBV6-5 | 13 | ASSYVAGGRYEQY
. | TRBV20-1 | 12 | SARVGLSTYEQY
. | TRBV6-1 | 10 | ASRLITGELF
. | TRBV20-1 | 9 | SPVRGNEQF
TRBD2 | TRBV7-8 | 15 | ASSLTSGPGNTGELF
TRBD1 | TRBV10-3 | 12 | AIKPGQGTDTQY
. | TRBV27 | 11 | ASSTTASIPQF
. | TRBV27 | 17 | ASSSRGASIPSNTGELF
. | TRBV6-2/TRBV6-3 | 14 | ASSYSMDSSYNEQF
TRBD1 | TRBV11-1 | 13 | ASSPWGSRGTEAF
TRBD2 | TRBV6-2/TRBV6-3 | 11 | ASSYSSGSLEF
TRBD1 | TRBV12-3/TRBV12-4 | 13 | ASSFCVRGPCEQY
TRBD1 | TRBV20-1 | 10 | SVTDRGLGYT
. | TRBV6-4 | 13 | ASRERQGGQETQY
TRBD1 | TRBV6-5 | 14 | ASSYESGTGASPLH
TRBD2 | TRBV20-1 | 17 | SARADRTSGRVNTGELF
TRBD2 | TRBV27 | 12 | ASQLRGSYNEQF
. | TRBV10-2 | 12 | ASRKGPRNTEAF
TRBD1 | TRBV29-1 | 11 | SVLGQGASEQY
TRBD1 | TRBV7-2 | 13 | ASSYPGQGFSEQY
TRBD2 | TRBV6-1 | 12 | ASKNSGRTYEQY
TRBD2 | TRBV5-1 | 15 | ASSGGLAGGPHNEQF
. | TRBV27 | 12 | ASSLSGRNSPLH
. | TRBV11-2 | 16 | ASSFLPLSATSTDTQY
. | TRBV20-1 | 12 | SAGGVKANSPLH
TRBD1 | TRBV7-2 | 14 | ASSLRRGISYNEQF
TRBD1 | TRBV2 | 12 | ASNSEGASQPQH
TRBD2 | TRBV20-1 | 13 | SATLHPSGLYEQY
. | TRBV6-2/TRBV6-3 | 15 | ASSYGAGSTHKETQY
. | TRBV11-3 | 14 | ASSLFEGISYNEQF